This T cell receptor beta chain was recorded in a study of early T cells in non-severe SARS-CoV-2 infection. Via MiXCR, TCRdb re-called the 5' RACE reads, giving one row per CDR3 protein. The sample has about 69,000 distinct CDR3 sequences, 9.5% seen once. Germline V gene sequence: CDR1 SGHNT, CDR2 YYREEE (reference sequence). This CDR3 is 16 amino acids long. The ends lost 4 bases at V and 6 bases at J; junction bases unmatched: 9. This clonotype appeared many times. Its antigen is unidentified. Study observations and caveats: Sequences matched to VDJdb favored anti-spike CD8 responses, while private and CD4 specificities were missed.

The chain joins TRBV5-4 to TRBJ2-1; 11 bases map to TRBD2. The source material was whole blood. The clonotype comes from an adult who was a healthcare worker with PCR-confirmed SARS-CoV-2 infection or an uninfected control (not recorded which). The CDR3 here is CASSRRSGRALNEQFF. CDR3 nucleotides: TGTGCCAGCAGCCGACGTAGCGGGAGGGCCCTCAATGAGCAGTTCTTC.